The subject of this entry is one T cell receptor (beta chain). The data stem from a study of blood T cell repertoires in COVID-19. The wider study: Sites across the United States, Italy and Spain contributed samples from acute and convalescent COVID-19.

As handled by the study authors: Amplification of reference gene primers provided the estimated nucleated cell counts. Using immunoSEQ multiplex PCR, the repertoire was profiled, and TCRdb retains in-frame clones only, with some absent. V and J calls plus clone size are reproduced from that table; the DNA served to infer D and trimming. The repertoire holds about 62,000 clones, with roughly 89% as singletons. The CDR3 spans 14 residues. Between the trimmed V and J ends, which lost 6 bases and 7 bases, there was a span of 16 bases. Germline V lookup: CDR1 LGHNT, CDR2 FRNRAP. Sequenced sample: peripheral blood. This clonotype was obtained from a woman aged 80 or over with acute or convalescent COVID-19. The chain employs TRBV12-5 and TRBJ1-3; D is unclear. The CDR3 DNA reads TGTGCTAGTGGGATACTCATGGGAGGGAACACCATATATTTT. It codes for CASGILMGGNTIYF.